This T cell receptor beta chain was obtained from a study of siplizumab effects on memory and regulatory T cells. Some clones are missing from TCRdb's copy, which holds only in-frame ones; the method was immunoSEQ multiplex PCR. The table includes 65,000 to 90,000 clones, around 93% detected once. Per the germline V gene, CDR1 is SNHLY and CDR2 is FYNNEI. The ends were cut back, 1 base at V and 4 bases at J, with 10 bases in the middle. This CDR3 region has 14 residues. The chain carries TRBV2 and TRBJ2-5, with D maybe TRBD2 (5 bases). Sequenced sample: CD8+ T cells sorted from blood. The TCR originated in a human donor in good health. The CDR3 DNA reads TGTGCCAGCAGTGAAGGGAGGCAGTTAGAGACCCAGTACTTC. This codes for CASSEGRQLETQYF.